Listed below are T cell receptor beta chains from one sample, sequenced in a study of control samples from healthy donors and cancer patients. Profiling relied on immunoSEQ multiplex PCR, and the TCRdb table lists in-frame clones only, not all of them. Altogether around 170,000 clones are present, roughly nine tenths being singletons, with the ten largest covering about 0.73%. The material sequenced was blood. The receptor source for this set is a woman aged 30 to 39 in good health. Each CDR3 is given with its conserved first and last residue. Some rows mark clone size as missing; the rest say once, few, many or name a class of expanded clone.

length,size,V,J,CDR3
17,-,TRBV27,TRBJ2-3,CASSETITGVGTDTQYF
16,-,TRBV11-2,TRBJ1-3,CASSLVMTAPGNTIYF
15,-,TRBV7-8,TRBJ2-7,CASSLVTVFSYEQYF
13,-,TRBV5-6,TRBJ1-2,CASSLDGNGGYTF
14,-,TRBV28,TRBJ1-1,CASILRETNTEAFF
15,-,TRBV27,TRBJ1-5,CASSPTGGIGQPQHF
13,-,TRBV18,TRBJ2-5,CASSPPGGETQYF
13,-,TRBV28,TRBJ2-3,CASSYRSTDTQYF
16,-,TRBV7-6,TRBJ2-3,CASSHGTSGSTDTQYF
14,-,TRBV4-1,TRBJ1-1,CASSHGLGSTEAFF
18,-,TRBV5-1,TRBJ2-2,CASSSMGLLRQNTGELFF
13,once,TRBV19,TRBJ1-6,CASTGSYNSPLHF
16,-,TRBV29-1,TRBJ1-3,CSALFDRGYSGNTIYF
14,-,TRBV6-5,TRBJ1-1,CASSIQGGGTEAFF
16,-,TRBV7-8,TRBJ2-3,CASSLAGQKLTDTQYF
17,once,TRBV4-2,TRBJ2-7,CASSQAPGLPGSGEQYF
14,once,TRBV3-1/TRBV3-2,TRBJ2-7,CASTQRGGAYEQYF
11,-,TRBV5-5,TRBJ2-7,CASSFEYEQYF
14,-,TRBV25-1,TRBJ2-3,CASSDLPDTDTQYF
15,few,TRBV6-1,TRBJ1-6,CASSEAAYGNSPLHF
16,-,TRBV7-9,TRBJ2-3,CASSLWLATSTDTQYF
13,-,TRBV5-1,TRBJ2-7,CASSLGAHYEQYF
12,-,TRBV28,TRBJ1-6,CASSSVNSPLHF
16,-,TRBV19,TRBJ2-1,CASAFAGGYPYNEQFF
15,-,TRBV6-1,TRBJ2-7,CASSEALAVAYEQYF
15,-,TRBV19,TRBJ2-1,CASSIPGTDYNEQFF
13,-,TRBV11-3,TRBJ2-2,CASSLANTGELFF
14,-,TRBV7-8,TRBJ2-1,CASSKSSGINEQFF
12,once,TRBV28,TRBJ1-5,CASSLTRQPQHF
15,-,TRBV29-1,TRBJ1-2,CSVETQGALDYGYTF
12,once,TRBV15,TRBJ1-1,CATSREHTEAFF
14,-,TRBV3-1/TRBV3-2,TRBJ2-7,CASSQGWGLYEQYF
11,-,TRBV29-1,TRBJ1-1,CSVDSRSGAFF
14,-,TRBV28,TRBJ1-5,CASSLGQGNQPQHF
13,-,TRBV28,TRBJ1-5,CATTYPINQPQHF
13,-,TRBV13,TRBJ2-3,CASSLRLADTQYF
15,-,TRBV3-1/TRBV3-2,TRBJ2-5,CASSRWARDLETQYF
14,-,TRBV5-1,TRBJ1-1,CASSSGQQNTEAFF
16,-,TRBV7-9,TRBJ2-3,CASSLTSGRYTDTQYF
17,-,TRBV24-1,TRBJ2-5,CATSPGIGRDNQETQYF